The 30 T cell receptor beta chains in this list originate from one sample, sequenced in a study of cytomegalovirus exposure and HLA in healthy donors. The primer mix had 60 Vbeta and 13 Jbeta primers. Using immunoSEQ multiplex PCR, the repertoire was profiled, and TCRdb retains in-frame clones only, with some absent. The sample lists about 120,000 clones, under 70% occurring once. Sequencing was carried out using PBMCs. These receptor sequences come from a man aged 18 to 35 in good health and CMV-seronegative.

The rearrangement joins TRBV14 to TRBJ2-3; the D is unclear. Trimming cost V 2 bases and J 4 bases, with 10 bases left between them. The V gene's germline CDR1 is SGHDN and CDR2 FVKESK. This CDR3 contains 14 residues. The DNA of the CDR3 is TGTGCCAGCAGCCAACATCCTAACGCAGATACGCAGTATTTT. It codes for CASSQHPNADTQYF.

The table lists this clone with a count of one. This rearrangement joins TRBV28 to TRBJ1-2; TRBD1 agrees at 9 bases. The junction had 7 bases not matched to a gene; V was cut back by 7 bases and J by 4 bases. The CDR3 runs 14 residues. Germline V gene lookup returns CDR1 MDHEN and CDR2 SYDVKM. Written as DNA, the CDR3 is TGTGCCAGCACCCGGACAGGGGCGACCTATGGCTACACCTTC. Translation: CASTRTGATYGYTF.

This clone was observed a few times. The CDR3 DNA reads as TGCGCCAGCAGCTTGGACAGGCCTCCCCGGGACACTGAAGCTTTCTTT. Translating gives CASSLDRPPRDTEAFF. The chain uses TRBV5-1 and TRBJ1-1; maybe TRBD1 (5 bases). V gave up 0 bases and J gave up 3 bases, with 15 bases separating them. There are 16 residues in the CDR3. Looked up from germline, CDR1 is SGHRS and CDR2 is YFSETQ.

The chain joins TRBV18 to TRBJ1-5; possible D gene TRBD1, 6 bases. Germline V gene sequence: CDR1 KGHSH, CDR2 LQKENI. Trimming took off 4 bases at V and 6 bases at J, with 13 bases between the two ends. This CDR3 is built from 14 residues. The chain's CDR3 is CASSQLQGPQPQHF. The CDR3 nucleotides read TGTGCCAGCTCACAGTTACAGGGTCCTCAGCCCCAGCATTTT.

The chain has TRBV7-9 and TRBJ2-5; 7 bases match TRBD2. Germline CDR1 SEHNR, CDR2 FQNEAQ (reference sequence). J lost 5 bases, V lost 1 base, and 10 bases had no gene match. This CDR3 contains 16 residues. The CDR3 reads CASSLVGREPQETQYF. The CDR3 DNA reads TGTGCCAGCAGCTTAGTAGGGAGGGAGCCTCAGGAGACCCAGTACTTC.

The chain uses TRBV7-6 and TRBJ1-3; D ambiguous. The CDR3 contains 14 residues. In germline, CDR1 is SGHVS, CDR2 FNYEAQ. The V end lost 3 bases, the J end lost 4 bases, and 10 bases lay between the germline ends. This chain's CDR3 is CASSLRGAGNTIYF. DNA for the CDR3: TGTGCCAGCAGCTTGCGCGGCGCGGGAAACACCATATATTTT.

The chain recombines TRBV6-1 with TRBJ2-7; 7 bases agree with TRBD2. The CDR3 consists of 13 residues. With 6 bases clipped from V and 4 bases from J, the junction kept 6 bases outside the gene matches. CDR1 and CDR2 from the germline V gene are MNHNS and SASEGT. CDR3 sequence (DNA): TGTGCCAGCAGACTGAGCGGGGCGTACGAGCAGTACTTC. It is translated as CASRLSGAYEQYF.

This chain connects TRBV30 to TRBJ1-3; unclear D gene. Germline V gene sequence: CDR1 GTSNPN, CDR2 SVGIG (reference sequence). This CDR3 is built from 13 residues. V was cut by 6 bases and J by 0 bases, with 9 bases left in between. CDR3 sequence reads: CACFWSSGNTIYF. CDR3 DNA sequence: TGTGCCTGCTTCTGGAGCTCTGGAAACACCATATATTTT.

Here the CDR3 DNA reads TGCGCCAGCAGCCTGAGGGGGGGGGACACTGAAGCTTTCTTT. Its translation: CASSLRGGDTEAFF. The rearrangement uses TRBV5-1 and TRBJ1-1; the D gene is possibly TRBD1 (6 bases). CDR1 and CDR2 from the germline V gene are SGHRS and YFSETQ. The CDR3 sequence is 14 residues long. V lost 4 bases to trimming and J lost 3 bases, with 13 bases between them.

The chain carries TRBV18 and TRBJ1-2; D gene unclear. CDR1 is KGHSH, CDR2 LQKENI, per germline. V lost 0 bases, J lost 4 bases, and 9 bases lay in between. This CDR3 is built from 14 residues. The CDR3 reads CASSPPAGLYGYTF. CDR3 DNA: TGTGCCAGCTCACCACCGGCAGGACTCTATGGCTACACCTTC. The entire variable domain, with the rest obtained from reference TRBV18 and TRBJ1-2, is as follows: NAGVMQNPRHLVRRRGQEARLRCSPMKGHSHVYWYRQLPEEGLKFMVYLQKENIIDESGMPKERFSAEFPKEGPSILRIQQVVRGDSAAYFCASSPPAGLYGYTFGSGTRLTVV.

This clone turned up a few times. The chain couples TRBV28 to TRBJ1-2; 10 bases align to TRBD1. Germline CDR1 MDHEN, CDR2 SYDVKM. The CDR3 is 14 amino acids. Trimming removed 7 bases from V and 8 bases from J; junction bases left unmatched: 10. DNA of the CDR3: TGTGCCAGCAAACCCGGGACAGGGGCCTGGGGCTACACCTTC. Translated, it gives CASKPGTGAWGYTF.

This clone was detected a few times. V gene TRBV7-9 combines with J gene TRBJ2-2; D gene ambiguous. The CDR3 sequence is 12 residues long. Germline V gene sequence: CDR1 SEHNR, CDR2 FQNEAQ (reference sequence). Trimming cost V 5 bases and J 4 bases, with 5 bases left between them. The CDR3 nucleotides are TGTGCCAGCAGCCCATTCACCGGGGAGCTGTTTTTT. Protein sequence: CASSPFTGELFF.

This clone occurred a few times. This chain links TRBV4-1 with TRBJ2-5; 8 bases align to TRBD1. With the DNA end fitting TRBJ2-7 better, the J assignment may be wrong. Germline V gives CDR1 MGHRA, CDR2 YSYEKL. The CDR3 has 15 residues. The CDR3 sequence is CASSYRGSETYEQYF. Written as DNA, the CDR3 is TGCGCCAGCAGCTACAGGGGGTCGGAGACCTACGAGCAGTACTTC.

CDR3 DNA: TGTGCCAGCAGCTGGGGGGGACAGGGGAACGAAAAACTGTTTTTT. Amino acids: CASSWGGQGNEKLFF. This chain uses TRBV7-9 with TRBJ1-4, with 10 bases matching TRBD1. Germline V gene sequence: CDR1 SEHNR, CDR2 FQNEAQ (reference sequence). The CDR3 is 15 amino acids. With 4 bases clipped from V and 8 bases from J, the junction kept 7 bases outside the gene matches.

In its sample, this clone was seen a few times. The rearrangement joins TRBV14 to TRBJ1-4; no reliable D call. This CDR3 has 14 residues. Germline V gene data show CDR1 as SGHDN and CDR2 as FVKESK. With 0 bases removed from V and 10 bases from J, the gap between germline ends came to 12 bases. The CDR3 sequence: CASSQDFPVRKLFF. Here the CDR3 DNA reads TGTGCCAGCAGCCAAGACTTCCCCGTCCGAAAACTGTTTTTT.

The rearrangement uses TRBV5-4 and TRBJ1-4; 12 bases match TRBD1. There are 16 residues in the CDR3. The ends lost 4 bases at V and 8 bases at J; junction bases unmatched: 9. Germline V gene lookup returns CDR1 SGHNT and CDR2 YYREEE (reference sequence). The CDR3 region has the DNA TGTGCCAGCAGCCAAGATGCGGGGACAGGGGGCGAAAAACTGTTTTTT. Translating gives CASSQDAGTGGEKLFF.

As for this clone: The junction and the germline gene differ at one end; a read error may be behind it. The V call is TRBV7-9, the J call TRBJ2-1, with D perhaps matching TRBD2 (5 bases). Germline CDR1 is SEHNR and CDR2 is FQNEAQ (reference sequence). The CDR3 extends over 15 amino acids. The CDR3 nucleotides are TGTTCCAGCAGCCCCTACACTAGCTCCTACAATGAGCAGTTCTTC. Translated: CSSSPYTSSYNEQFF.

The chain links TRBV30 to TRBJ2-7, with D tentatively TRBD2 (7 bases). The CDR3 consists of 17 residues. Germline loops: CDR1 GTSNPN, CDR2 SVGIG (reference sequence). V was shortened by 4 bases and J by 3 bases, with 25 bases between the two germline ends. CDR3 residues: CAWTQRGVGGTNYEQYF. The CDR3 DNA follows: TGTGCCTGGACCCAAAGGGGGGTGGGGGGGACGAACTACGAGCAGTACTTC.

This clone was recorded a few times. This chain connects TRBV28 to TRBJ1-2, with TRBD1 identical over 7 bases. Germline CDR1 is MDHEN and CDR2 is SYDVKM. The CDR3 has 13 amino acids. The V segment lost 6 bases and the J segment 5 bases; nucleotides outside the gene matches: 6. CDR3 sequence reads: CASRSGTEYGYTF. In nucleotides, the CDR3 is TGTGCCAGCAGATCCGGGACAGAGTATGGCTACACCTTC.

The V call is TRBV19, the J call TRBJ2-7; D is perhaps TRBD2 (5 bases). CDR3 size: 13 residues. Per the germline V gene, CDR1 is LNHDA and CDR2 is SQIVND (reference sequence). Trimming took off 2 bases at V and 7 bases at J, with 12 bases between the two ends. The CDR3 loop is CASSIPWRWEQYF. DNA for the CDR3: TGTGCCAGTAGTATACCGTGGAGGTGGGAGCAGTACTTC.

This sequence joins TRBV6-5 and TRBJ1-1; 7 bases map to TRBD1. Germline V gene data show CDR1 as MNHEY and CDR2 as SVGAGI. The CDR3 length is 14 residues. With V trimmed by 5 bases and J by 6 bases, 9 bases remained unmatched. CDR3 DNA sequence: TGTGCCAGCAGTAGGGTCGACAGGGCCTCTGAAGCTTTCTTT. It yields the protein CASSRVDRASEAFF.

The J gene is TRBJ1-1, the V gene TRBV7-8, with D maybe TRBD1 (6 bases). The CDR3 is made up of 17 amino acids. V was trimmed by 1 base and J by 0 bases, leaving 15 bases between them. Germline V CDR1 and CDR2: SGHVS, FQNEAQ. CDR3 sequence (DNA): TGTGCCAGCAGCTTAGGCCGGGGGGGGGCGCTGAACACTGAAGCTTTCTTT. It encodes CASSLGRGGALNTEAFF.

The CDR3 spells CASGRQGNYGYTF. In DNA form, the CDR3 reads TGTGCCAGCGGCCGACAGGGAAACTATGGCTACACCTTC. V and J are TRBV5-4 and TRBJ1-2; 7 bases are a match to TRBD1. The CDR3 sequence is 13 residues long. J gave up 2 bases and V 7 bases, and 5 bases lay outside the gene matches. The germline gives CDR1 SGHNT, CDR2 YYREEE (reference sequence).

The V and J genes are TRBV27 and TRBJ2-7; 11 bases align to TRBD2. Germline CDR1 reads MNHEY; CDR2 reads SMNVEV (reference sequence). The CDR3 contains 15 residues. J gave up 2 bases and V 5 bases, and 5 bases lay outside the gene matches. CDR3 in DNA: TGTGCCAGCAGTGCCGGACTAGCGGGTACCTACGAGCAGTACTTC. Translating it yields CASSAGLAGTYEQYF.

The chain uses TRBV6-5 and TRBJ2-3; D is unresolved. Trimming shortened V by 2 bases and J by 8 bases, and 5 bases separated the two germline ends. CDR1 is MNHEY and CDR2 is SVGAGI in the germline V gene. This CDR3 spans 11 amino acids. The CDR3 DNA reads as TGTGCCAGCAGTTACGGCGGTACGCAGTATTTT. Its protein is CASSYGGTQYF.

This clone has more than one count but fewer than ten. The chain is built from TRBV7-8 and TRBJ2-1; tentative D call: TRBD2 (6 bases). CDR1 and CDR2 from the germline V gene are SGHVS and FQNEAQ. The CDR3 spans 16 residues. Trimming removed 8 bases from V and 0 bases from J, with 17 bases in between. CDR3 loop: CASAGGAVPSYNEQFF. The CDR3 bases are TGTGCCAGCGCCGGCGGGGCGGTTCCCTCCTACAATGAGCAGTTCTTC.

The chain combines TRBV19 with TRBJ1-2; a possible D gene is TRBD1 (6 bases). Trimming removed 3 bases from V and 8 bases from J, with 19 bases in between. The CDR3 runs 15 residues. CDR1 is LNHDA, CDR2 SQIVND, per germline (reference sequence). The CDR3 DNA follows: TGTGCCAGTAGTATTCTGGGGACACCCGAGGGAGGCTACACCTTC. Translated: CASSILGTPEGGYTF.

This chain connects TRBV6-6 to TRBJ2-5, with D uncertain. The J call may be mistaken, given a closer DNA end match to TRBJ2-7. Germline CDR1 reads MNHNY; CDR2 reads SVGAGI (reference sequence). The CDR3 has 14 amino acids. In DNA, the CDR3 is TGTGCCAGCAGTTCCGACACTGCTTCCTACGAGCAGTACTTC. This encodes CASSSDTASYEQYF.

This clone was counted only a few times. The V call is TRBV19, the J call TRBJ2-1; TRBD1 might be the D (6 bases). Germline V gene data show CDR1 as LNHDA and CDR2 as SQIVND (reference sequence). V was trimmed by 7 bases and J by 3 bases, leaving 19 bases between them. The CDR3 length is 16 residues. The CDR3 nucleotides read TGTGCCAGTAAGTCCCTGGGGGCCCTAAACTACAATGAGCAGTTCTTC. Its protein product is CASKSLGALNYNEQFF.

This clone has only a few counts. Other DNA sequences in this specimen translate into the identical CDR3. V gene TRBV7-9 combines with J gene TRBJ1-1; D is unresolved. CDR3 length: 12 residues. The V gene's germline CDR1 is SEHNR and CDR2 FQNEAQ (reference sequence). V lost 5 bases to trimming and J lost 5 bases, with 9 bases between them. CDR3 coding DNA: TGTGCCAGCAGCCTACTTAATACTGAAGCTTTCTTT. Amino acid sequence: CASSLLNTEAFF.